This TCR beta chain came from a study of beta chain features in type 1 diabetes. A heparinised blood draw that averaged roughly 120 mL was obtained once from each donor. Researchers reported sorting CD4+ naive, central memory, regulatory and stem cell-like memory cells via CD45RO/CCR7/CD25/CD127/CD95/CD27. This clone has a count of ten or more. Its matching antigen is unknown. The CDR3 is 13 amino acids. CDR1 and CDR2 (germline): SGHRS, YFSETQ. Trimming cost V 0 bases and J 13 bases, with 11 bases left between them. Expressed TCRB transcripts were sequenced because the isolated RNA had all been reverse transcribed beforehand. The assay was immunoSEQ multiplex PCR, and TCRdb's table has in-frame clones only and misses some. The data contain around 350,000 clones, roughly 12% of them seen just once; the ten biggest clones take up roughly 0.017%. Study-wide points: People with Type 1 diabetes carried modestly yet significantly shorter TCRB CDR3s in all four CD4+ subsets. For patients, the naive, central memory and Treg TCRB repertoires appeared more alike than for healthy donors.

Specimen: naive CD4+ T cells from blood. The sequence derives from a man between 18 and 35 years old in good health. The V and J genes are TRBV5-1 and TRBJ2-6, with no clear D. In DNA, the CDR3 is TGCGCCAGCAGCTTGGCCGAATGGGCAGTCCTGACTTTC. This translates into CASSLAEWAVLTF.